Listed below are T cell receptor beta chains from one sample, sequenced in a study of T cells in localized non-small cell lung cancer. The method was immunoSEQ multiplex PCR; TCRdb's version includes in-frame clones alone and lacks a portion of them. This repertoire shows 4,000 or so clones, 30% to 35% found once; its top ten account for roughly 6.6%. The sequencing used normal lung tissue next to the tumor, collected before any cancer treatment. These receptors came from a woman aged 40-75 years with stage I lung adenocarcinoma. Both conserved end residues are part of each CDR3.

j_call: TRBJ2-1
v_call: TRBV5-1
cdr3_aa: CASSFEGPPSYNEQFF

j_call: TRBJ1-2
v_call: TRBV5-1
cdr3_aa: CASSRGETRRLTGLSGYTF

j_call: TRBJ1-4
v_call: TRBV5-1
cdr3_aa: CASSQTPRREKLFF

j_call: TRBJ1-3
v_call: TRBV18
cdr3_aa: CASSPLDVSSGNTIYF

j_call: TRBJ2-3
v_call: TRBV9
cdr3_aa: CASSVGRSTDTQYF

j_call: TRBJ1-5
v_call: TRBV2
cdr3_aa: CASSEGASLNQPQHF

j_call: TRBJ1-5
v_call: TRBV11-3
cdr3_aa: CASSLDGGEHQPQHF

j_call: TRBJ2-1
v_call: TRBV18
cdr3_aa: CASSPLQGGVNEQFF

j_call: TRBJ2-5
v_call: TRBV7-7
cdr3_aa: CASSRRGVAGGRETQYF

j_call: TRBJ1-1
v_call: TRBV19
cdr3_aa: CASIWQGAGNTEAFF

j_call: TRBJ2-5
v_call: TRBV9
cdr3_aa: CASKASTYQETQYF

j_call: TRBJ2-7
v_call: TRBV1
cdr3_aa: CASSLGGTSAYEQYF

j_call: TRBJ2-3
v_call: TRBV6-8
cdr3_aa: CASRDSDRGLMAQYF

j_call: TRBJ1-1
v_call: TRBV6-8
cdr3_aa: CASNSIWTEAFF

j_call: TRBJ2-3
v_call: TRBV5-1
cdr3_aa: CASSLGLALSTDTQYF

j_call: TRBJ1-1
v_call: TRBV11-3
cdr3_aa: CASSSQGANTEAFF

j_call: TRBJ1-1
v_call: TRBV19
cdr3_aa: CASSVRGTVNTEAFF

j_call: TRBJ2-1
v_call: TRBV9
cdr3_aa: CASSVGQDNEQFF

j_call: TRBJ2-2
v_call: TRBV25-1
cdr3_aa: CASKTGGTGELFF

j_call: TRBJ2-1
v_call: TRBV9
cdr3_aa: CASSGPAGGLLHEQFF

j_call: TRBJ2-4
v_call: TRBV6-8
cdr3_aa: CASRTSSRDRAKNIQYF

j_call: TRBJ2-7
v_call: TRBV11-3
cdr3_aa: CASSRPGATGYEQYF

j_call: TRBJ1-5
v_call: TRBV18
cdr3_aa: CASSPENQPQHF

j_call: TRBJ1-4
v_call: TRBV11-3
cdr3_aa: CASSPSLSLNEKLFF

j_call: TRBJ1-3
v_call: TRBV11-3
cdr3_aa: CASSTRLTGDANTIYF

j_call: TRBJ1-2
v_call: TRBV18
cdr3_aa: CASSTGAQGYGYTF

j_call: TRBJ1-1
v_call: TRBV19
cdr3_aa: CASSILGRTNTEAFF

j_call: TRBJ2-3
v_call: TRBV29-1
cdr3_aa: CSAGADSTDTQYF

j_call: TRBJ2-7
v_call: TRBV7-5
cdr3_aa: CASSPDLDSGITYEQYF

j_call: TRBJ2-7
v_call: TRBV11-3
cdr3_aa: CASSLGPSSYEQYF

j_call: TRBJ1-1
v_call: TRBV9
cdr3_aa: CASSAPDREAFF

j_call: TRBJ2-3
v_call: TRBV11-3
cdr3_aa: CASSSRGGGTDTQYF

j_call: TRBJ1-3
v_call: TRBV6-8
cdr3_aa: CASRRESGTGNTIYF

j_call: TRBJ1-1
v_call: TRBV12-5
cdr3_aa: CASGLVQGSGTEAFF

j_call: TRBJ2-5
v_call: TRBV29-1
cdr3_aa: CSVAGGWQETQYF

j_call: TRBJ2-5
v_call: TRBV6-8
cdr3_aa: CASSLSGMEQETQYF

j_call: TRBJ1-1
v_call: TRBV11-3
cdr3_aa: CASSTGPGNTEAFF

j_call: TRBJ2-3
v_call: TRBV11-3
cdr3_aa: CASSRTGGTDTQYF

j_call: TRBJ1-2
v_call: TRBV10-3
cdr3_aa: CASYTRPVDSRPYGYTF

j_call: TRBJ1-2
v_call: TRBV5-1
cdr3_aa: CASSSGELRNYGYTF

j_call: TRBJ2-3
v_call: TRBV18
cdr3_aa: CASSPGAGRTDTQYF

j_call: TRBJ1-5
v_call: TRBV11-3
cdr3_aa: CASSATGPGNQPQHF

j_call: TRBJ2-5
v_call: TRBV29-1
cdr3_aa: CSVEDPDGLAGRETQYF

j_call: TRBJ2-1
v_call: TRBV6-8
cdr3_aa: CASSSGELAGNEQFF

j_call: TRBJ1-4
v_call: TRBV19
cdr3_aa: CASSPRQRVKEKLFF

j_call: TRBJ1-2
v_call: TRBV28
cdr3_aa: CASSLLANYGYTF

j_call: TRBJ2-1
v_call: TRBV28
cdr3_aa: CASRRSGNSYNEQFF

j_call: TRBJ2-7
v_call: TRBV6-8
cdr3_aa: CASSPGLEEQYF

j_call: TRBJ2-4
v_call: TRBV14
cdr3_aa: CASSVGLAGSQNIQYF